This T cell receptor (beta chain) stems from a study of blood T cell repertoires in COVID-19. Background on the study: The study drew acute and convalescent COVID-19 samples from the United States, Italy and Spain. T cells, B-cell-depleted T cells, or PBMCs provided the cDNA or gDNA that served as material.

Germline CDR1 LNHDA, CDR2 SQIVND (reference sequence). This CDR3 is 16 amino acids long. After removal of 5 bases from V and 5 bases from J, the junction contained 12 bases not matched to a gene. In the authors' workflow: Amplification with reference gene primers provided the estimates of nucleated cell counts. Here immunoSEQ multiplex PCR was the method, and the copy in TCRdb shows in-frame clones only, minus some. V, J and clone size are taken as reported in that table, and D and trimming were inferred from the DNA itself. The sample shows fewer than 300,000 clones, around 90% of them seen only once.

The V gene is TRBV19, the J gene TRBJ2-5; 9 positions match TRBD2. The receptor comes from a woman between 40 and 50 years old who had recovered from COVID-19. Material for sequencing was peripheral blood. The CDR3 is CASSPVTGTSWETQYF. The CDR3 coding sequence is TGTGCCAGTAGTCCCGTCACCGGGACTAGCTGGGAGACCCAGTACTTC.